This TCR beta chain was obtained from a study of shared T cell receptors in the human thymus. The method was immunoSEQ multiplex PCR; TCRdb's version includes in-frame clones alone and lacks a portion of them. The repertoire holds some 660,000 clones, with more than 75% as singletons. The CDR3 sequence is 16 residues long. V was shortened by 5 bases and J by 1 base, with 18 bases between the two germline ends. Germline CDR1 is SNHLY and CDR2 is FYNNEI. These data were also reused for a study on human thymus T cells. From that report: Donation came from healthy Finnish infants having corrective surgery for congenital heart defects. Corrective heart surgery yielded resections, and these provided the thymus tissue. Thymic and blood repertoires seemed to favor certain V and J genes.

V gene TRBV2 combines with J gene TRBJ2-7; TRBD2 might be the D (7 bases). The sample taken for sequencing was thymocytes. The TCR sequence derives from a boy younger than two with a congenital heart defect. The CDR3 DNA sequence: TGTGCCAGCAGTAGCCGGCGACGGGGGGCGTCCTACGAGCAGTACTTC. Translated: CASSSRRRGASYEQYF.